This T cell receptor (beta chain) was sequenced for a study of CD8 T cells in ankylosing spondylitis. V shed 1 base, J shed 6 bases, and the junction held 7 bases outside the gene matches. The germline CDR1 and CDR2 sequences are LGHNA and YNFKEQ. This CDR3 contains 15 residues. Concerning this clonotype: The antigen remains undetermined.

Broader study findings: As reported, disease-linked clones showed significant enrichment in matched ankylosing spondylitis synovial fluid. Disease-associated clonotypes exhibited CD8+ identity and were relatively infrequent in peripheral blood.

TCRdb re-called the 5' RACE reads through MiXCR, storing one row per CDR3 protein. The sample lists 50,000 to 70,000 distinct CDR3 sequences; approximately 5.7% were seen once. The V call is TRBV4-2, the J call TRBJ2-5, with TRBD2 identical over 8 bases. This TCR derives from a male donor with ankylosing spondylitis. Sequenced sample: synovial fluid, either unsorted or a sorted T cell fraction (not recorded which). The CDR3 DNA follows: TGTGCCAGCAGCCAAGCCTCAGCGGGAGTTAAGACCCAGTACTTC. Its translation: CASSQASAGVKTQYF.